This T cell receptor beta chain is from a study of T cells in Graves' hyperthyroidism and ophthalmopathy. Trimming removed 5 bases from V and 14 bases from J, with 21 bases in between. Per germline, CDR1 MNHNS and CDR2 SASEGT. This CDR3 is built from 14 residues. This clonotype was recorded many times. RNA transcripts served as the template for amplifying TCR beta CDR3 regions. An initial round of RT-PCR targeting the TCR CDR3 relied on the HTBI primer set. TCRdb reprocessed the multiplex PCR reads via MiXCR and lists one record per CDR3 protein. The sample carries 30,000 to 40,000 distinct CDR3 sequences, 40% to 65% recorded once.

This chain uses TRBV6-1 with TRBJ1-4; a weak D match, TRBD1 (6 bases). Sequencing was performed on blood. This TCR was sampled from a man aged 35 to 55 with Graves' ophthalmopathy. DNA for the CDR3: TGTGCCAGCAGTATTGGGACACTTCCCTGGGGGCTGTTTTTT. Residues: CASSIGTLPWGLFF.